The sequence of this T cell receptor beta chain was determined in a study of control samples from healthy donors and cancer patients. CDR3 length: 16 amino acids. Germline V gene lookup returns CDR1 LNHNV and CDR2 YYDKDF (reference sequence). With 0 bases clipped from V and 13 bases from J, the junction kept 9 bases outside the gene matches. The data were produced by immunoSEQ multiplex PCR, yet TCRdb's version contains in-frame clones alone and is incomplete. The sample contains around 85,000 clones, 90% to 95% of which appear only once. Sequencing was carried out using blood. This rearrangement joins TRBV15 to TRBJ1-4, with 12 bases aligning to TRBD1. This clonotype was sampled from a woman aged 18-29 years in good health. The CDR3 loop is CATSREGGTGGSLLFF. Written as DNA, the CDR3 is TGTGCCACCAGCAGAGAAGGGGGGACAGGGGGCTCTTTACTGTTTTTT.